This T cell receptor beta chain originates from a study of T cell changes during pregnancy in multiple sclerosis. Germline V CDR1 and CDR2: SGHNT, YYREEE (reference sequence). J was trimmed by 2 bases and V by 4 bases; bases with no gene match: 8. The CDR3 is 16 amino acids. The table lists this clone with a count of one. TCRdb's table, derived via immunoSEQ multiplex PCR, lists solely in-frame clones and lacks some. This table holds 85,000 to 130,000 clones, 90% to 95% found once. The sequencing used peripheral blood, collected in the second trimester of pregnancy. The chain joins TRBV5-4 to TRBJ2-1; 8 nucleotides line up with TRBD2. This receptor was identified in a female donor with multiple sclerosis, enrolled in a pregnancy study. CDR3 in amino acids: CASSELGLDPYNEQFF. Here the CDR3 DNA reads TGTGCCAGCAGCGAACTGGGACTAGATCCCTACAATGAGCAGTTCTTC.